Below are 27 T cell receptor beta chains sequenced from a single sample in a study of shared clonotypes between healthy human individuals. TCRdb's table, derived via immunoSEQ multiplex PCR, lists solely in-frame clones and lacks some. The sample yields about 560,000 clones, 70% to 80% seen once. Sequencing was done on a sample of PBMCs. Every receptor here comes from a woman aged 40 to 50 in good health. Some clones in this sample may be carry-over from other donors' samples.

V usage is TRBV9 and J usage is TRBJ1-2, with 7 bases identical to TRBD1. The CDR3 runs to 14 residues. Germline loops: CDR1 SGDLS, CDR2 YYNGEE. Trimming at V came to 4 bases and at J to 8 bases, leaving 11 bases not matched to a gene. Written as DNA, the CDR3 is TGTGCCAGCAGCTCACGACAGGGCGTTGGGGGCTACACCTTC. Protein product: CASSSRQGVGGYTF. The entire variable domain, with the rest obtained from reference TRBV9 and TRBJ1-2, is as follows: DSGVTQTPKHLITATGQRVTLRCSPRSGDLSVYWYQQSLDQGLQFLIQYYNGEERAKGNILERFSAQQFPDLHSELNLSSLELGDSALYFCASSSRQGVGGYTFGSGTRLTVV.

V is TRBV27 and J is TRBJ2-1; 10 bases line up with TRBD2. The J segment lost 16 bases and the V segment lost 4 bases, leaving 10 bases of the junction unmatched. The CDR3 has 13 amino acids. Per the germline V gene, CDR1 is MNHEY and CDR2 is SMNVEV (reference sequence). CDR3 residues: CASSSSSSGRGFF. CDR3 nucleotides: TGTGCCAGCAGTTCCTCCTCTAGCGGGAGAGGCTTCTTC.

The chain carries TRBV19 and TRBJ1-5; the D gene is possibly TRBD1 (5 bases). This CDR3 contains 14 residues. Germline V gene sequence: CDR1 LNHDA, CDR2 SQIVND (reference sequence). V lost 4 bases, J lost 6 bases, and 13 bases lay in between. In DNA, the CDR3 is TGTGCCAGTAGTACGAAGGGGTGGAGTCAGCCCCAGCATTTT. Its protein product is CASSTKGWSQPQHF.

The chain couples TRBV13 to TRBJ2-7, with D hard to call. Germline lookup yields CDR1 PRHDT and CDR2 FYEKMQ (reference sequence). CDR3 length: 10 amino acids. V lost 3 bases and J 6 bases, leaving 3 bases between the germline ends. CDR3 in DNA: TGTGCCAGCAGCTTCTGCGAGCAGTACTTC. Protein: CASSFCEQYF. Looking up the rest from reference TRBV13 and TRBJ2-7 gives the full variable domain: AAGVIQSPRHLIKEKRETATLKCYPIPRHDTVYWYQQGPGQDPQFLISFYEKMQSDKGSIPDRFSAQQFSDYHSELNMSSLELGDSALYFCASSFCEQYFGPGTRLTVT.

On this clone itself: A read error is possible here, since a much larger clone lies one base away. The V and J genes are TRBV4-1 and TRBJ2-1, with 9 bases matching TRBD2. Germline V gene lookup returns CDR1 MGHRA and CDR2 YSYEKL. This CDR3 is 17 amino acids long. The V and J ends lost 4 bases and 12 bases, in that order; junction bases with no gene match: 19. CDR3 residues: CASSPRGSGSSFHGQFF. CDR3 in DNA: TGCGCCAGCAGCCCCCGGGGTAGCGGGAGTAGTTTCCATGGGCAGTTCTTC.

The chain joins TRBV28 to TRBJ2-6, with TRBD2 matching over 9 bases. Germline V lookup: CDR1 MDHEN, CDR2 SYDVKM. The CDR3 length is 15 residues. V lost 5 bases to trimming and J lost 3 bases; unmatched junction nucleotides: 2. CDR3 sequence: CASSLAGRGANVLTF. CDR3 sequence (DNA): TGTGCCAGCAGTCTAGCGGGGCGTGGGGCCAACGTCCTGACTTTC. Full variable domain (missing parts from reference TRBV28 and TRBJ2-6): DVKVTQSSRYLVKRTGEKVFLECVQDMDHENMFWYRQDPGLGLRLIYFSYDVKMKEKGDIPEGYSVSREKKERFSLILESASTNQTSMYLCASSLAGRGANVLTFGAGSRLTVL.

In its sample, this clone was seen a few times. One junction end disagrees with the germline gene, perhaps due to a read error. This rearrangement joins TRBV5-1 to TRBJ2-3, with D perhaps matching TRBD1 (5 bases). Germline V gene data show CDR1 as SGHRS and CDR2 as YFSETQ. The CDR3 loop spans 14 amino acids. The CDR3 nucleotides read TGCGCCAGCAGCTTTGGACATGGACCAGATATGCAGTATTTT. Protein sequence: CASSFGHGPDMQYF.

The chain recombines TRBV27 with TRBJ2-7, with 13 bases matching TRBD2. J was trimmed by 7 bases and V by 8 bases; bases with no gene match: 8. Germline assignment: CDR1 MNHEY and CDR2 SMNVEV (reference sequence). The CDR3 sequence is 14 residues long. The CDR3 is CASGGLAGRWEQYF. CDR3 nucleotide sequence: TGTGCCAGCGGGGGACTAGCGGGACGGTGGGAGCAGTACTTC.

The chain uses TRBV6-5 and TRBJ2-7, with 14 positions matching TRBD2. The ends lost 6 bases at V and 4 bases at J; junction bases unmatched: 5. The CDR3 runs to 15 residues. Germline CDR1 is MNHEY and CDR2 is SVGAGI. The CDR3 coding sequence is TGTGCCAGCAGACCGGGACTAGCGGGAGCTTACGAGCAGTACTTC. Translating it yields CASRPGLAGAYEQYF.

V gene TRBV9 combines with J gene TRBJ1-5; a possible D gene is TRBD1 (6 bases). CDR1 and CDR2 (germline): SGDLS, YYNGEE. The CDR3 runs 14 residues. Trimming stripped 3 bases from V and 5 bases from J, with 12 bases between. The CDR3: CASSEQGGDQPQHF. For the CDR3, the DNA is TGTGCCAGCAGCGAACAGGGTGGGGATCAGCCCCAGCATTTT.

The chain carries TRBV5-1 and TRBJ2-3; D is ambiguous. CDR1 is SGHRS, CDR2 YFSETQ, per germline. The CDR3 runs 14 residues. V lost 0 bases and J lost 4, with 9 bases in between. The CDR3 sequence: CASSLGGVADTQYF. CDR3 nucleotides: TGCGCCAGCAGCTTGGGCGGTGTGGCAGATACGCAGTATTTT. Using reference TRBV5-1 and TRBJ2-3 for the parts outside the CDR3, the full variable domain is KAGVTQTPRYLIKTRGQQVTLSCSPISGHRSVSWYQQTPGQGLQFLFEYFSETQRNKGNFPGRFSGRQFSNSRSEMNVSTLELGDSALYLCASSLGGVADTQYFGPGTRLTVL.

This clone showed up just a few times. The chain has TRBV28 and TRBJ2-7; TRBD2 matches at 13 bases. V shed 4 bases, J shed 5 bases, and the junction held 5 bases outside the gene matches. Germline-derived CDR1 and CDR2 are MDHEN and SYDVKM. The CDR3 spans 15 residues. The CDR3 protein is CASSSWTSGSDEQYF. CDR3 sequence (DNA): TGTGCCAGCAGTTCCTGGACTAGCGGGAGCGACGAGCAGTACTTC.

There are a few counts of this clone. The chain recombines TRBV5-1 with TRBJ1-1; D is unresolved. The germline CDR1 and CDR2 sequences are SGHRS and YFSETQ. There are 15 residues in the CDR3. V shed 0 bases and J shed 1 base, with 10 bases lying between them. The CDR3 coding sequence is TGCGCCAGCAGCTTGGATGTGTCCCAGAACACTGAAGCTTTCTTT. Encoded protein: CASSLDVSQNTEAFF.

This sequence joins TRBV25-1 and TRBJ1-6; D gene ambiguous. V was cut by 6 bases and J by 3 bases, with 9 bases left in between. The CDR3 has 14 amino acids. CDR1 is MGHDK and CDR2 is SYGVNS in the germline V gene. The CDR3 is CASRLDVYNSPLHF. The DNA for the CDR3 is TGTGCCAGCAGGTTGGATGTCTATAATTCACCCCTCCACTTT.

This clone was recorded once. Other nucleotide sequences in the sample specify the same CDR3. The rearrangement links TRBV28 to TRBJ2-7, with D perhaps given as TRBD1 or TRBD2 (5 bases each). Germline V gene lookup returns CDR1 MDHEN and CDR2 SYDVKM. V was cut by 4 bases and J by 0 bases, with 7 bases left in between. The CDR3 length is 13 residues. CDR3 in amino acids: CASSSGTSYEQYF. The CDR3 nucleotides read TGTGCCAGCAGTTCCGGGACCTCCTACGAGCAGTACTTC.

The genes are TRBV6-5 and TRBJ2-1; 14 positions agree with TRBD2. The CDR3 is made up of 15 amino acids. V gave up 6 bases and J gave up 7 bases; unmatched junction bases: 5. Germline CDR1 reads MNHEY; CDR2 reads SVGAGI. CDR3 nucleotide sequence: TGTGCCAGCAGCAGACTAGCGGGAGGGTTAAATGAGCAGTTCTTC. This sequence encodes CASSRLAGGLNEQFF.

This clone was counted a single time. The chain employs TRBV7-9 and TRBJ2-1; D is uncertain. The CDR3 totals 15 residues. Germline-derived CDR1 and CDR2 are SEHNR and FQNEAQ (reference sequence). The ends were cut back, 3 bases at V and 4 bases at J, with 13 bases in the middle. CDR3 residues: CASSFLQDIYNEQFF. The CDR3 region has the DNA TGTGCCAGCAGCTTCCTACAAGACATATACAATGAGCAGTTCTTC.

The J gene is TRBJ1-5, the V gene TRBV28; D perhaps matches TRBD1 (5 bases). Germline V CDR1 and CDR2: MDHEN, SYDVKM. This CDR3 spans 14 amino acids. V lost 9 bases to trimming and J lost 5 bases, with 17 bases between them. The CDR3 spells CASHRSGLYQPQHF. CDR3 DNA: TGTGCCAGTCACAGGTCAGGGCTTTATCAGCCCCAGCATTTT.

The chain couples TRBV4-1 to TRBJ2-1, with 13 bases lining up with TRBD2. This CDR3 contains 18 residues. J was trimmed by 8 bases and V by 1 base; bases with no gene match: 11. CDR1 MGHRA and CDR2 YSYEKL come from the germline V gene. DNA of the CDR3: TGCGCCAGCAGCCAAGCGCCGAATGGACTAGCGGGAGTGGATGAGCAGTTCTTC. This gives the protein CASSQAPNGLAGVDEQFF.

The V call is TRBV28, the J call TRBJ1-2, with 7 bases lining up with TRBD1. Germline CDR1 and CDR2: MDHEN and SYDVKM. V lost 5 bases and J lost 8; bases outside the gene matches: 11. This CDR3 is 14 amino acids long. Here the CDR3 DNA reads TGTGCCAGCAGTCATACACAGGGGTTGGGAGGCTACACCTTC. Encoded protein: CASSHTQGLGGYTF.

This chain links TRBV27 with TRBJ2-5, with TRBD2 matching over 14 bases. V trimming: 5 bases; J trimming: 4 bases; junction bases outside the gene matches: 3. CDR3 length equals 15 residues. Germline CDR1 reads MNHEY; CDR2 reads SMNVEV (reference sequence). The CDR3 sequence is CASSAGLAGVETQYF. CDR3 sequence (DNA): TGTGCCAGCAGTGCGGGACTAGCGGGAGTAGAGACCCAGTACTTC.

V is TRBV10-3 and J is TRBJ2-2; D is uncertain. The germline V and J ends were trimmed by 4 bases and 1 base, with 4 bases remaining between them. Germline values: CDR1 ENHRY, CDR2 SYGVKD. The CDR3 runs to 13 residues. DNA of the CDR3: TGTGCCATCAGTGCCGAGAACACCGGGGAGCTGTTTTTT. Translation gives CAISAENTGELFF.

The chain joins TRBV5-4 to TRBJ2-1; D remains unclear. This CDR3 contains 12 residues. Germline V CDR1 and CDR2: SGHNT, YYREEE (reference sequence). V was shortened by 0 bases and J by 5 bases, with 3 bases between the two germline ends. The CDR3, as DNA: TGTGCCAGCAGCTTGGAGCACAATGAGCAGTTCTTC. Its protein is CASSLEHNEQFF.

The chain carries TRBV30 and TRBJ2-7, with 7 positions matching TRBD1. J gave up 7 bases and V 4 bases, and 7 bases lay outside the gene matches. The CDR3 runs 12 residues. The germline gives CDR1 GTSNPN, CDR2 SVGIG (reference sequence). The CDR3 DNA sequence: TGTGCCTGGACCCCAACAGGGGAAGAGCAGTACTTC. This gives the protein CAWTPTGEEQYF. The whole variable domain, filled in from reference TRBV30 and TRBJ2-7, reads SQTIHQWPATLVQPVGSPLSLECTVEGTSNPNLYWYRQAAGRGLQLLFYSVGIGQISSEVPQNLSASRPQDRQFILSSKKLLLSDSGFYLCAWTPTGEEQYFGPGTRLTVT.

The chain carries TRBV7-3 and TRBJ2-7; D unclear. CDR1 SGHTA and CDR2 FQGTGA come from the germline V gene. Trimming took off 2 bases at V and 5 bases at J, with 10 bases between the two ends. The CDR3 extends over 13 amino acids. CDR3 loop: CASSLSASHEQYF. The CDR3 bases are TGTGCCAGCAGCTTATCAGCGTCCCACGAGCAGTACTTC. Variable domain in full (rest from reference TRBV7-3 and TRBJ2-7): GAGVSQTPSNKVTEKGKYVELRCDPISGHTALYWYRQSLGQGPEFLIYFQGTGAADDSGLPNDRFFAVRPEGSVSTLKIQRTERGDSAVYLCASSLSASHEQYFGPGTRLTVT.

This chain uses TRBV10-2 with TRBJ2-7; the D is unclear. Trimming stripped 0 bases from V and 4 bases from J, with 7 bases between. CDR3 size: 13 residues. The germline V gene has CDR1 WSHSY and CDR2 SAAADI. The CDR3 loop is CASSESVSYEQYF. CDR3 nucleotide sequence: TGCGCCAGCAGTGAGTCGGTGTCTTACGAGCAGTACTTC.

This clone was counted at least ten times. The chain recombines TRBV5-4 with TRBJ2-7; 8 bases fit TRBD2. Germline values: CDR1 SGHNT, CDR2 YYREEE (reference sequence). The CDR3 is made up of 15 amino acids. V dropped 5 bases and J dropped 5; count of bases not matched to a gene: 12. The CDR3: CASSLSAGGGDEQYF. In nucleotides, the CDR3 is TGTGCCAGCAGTCTCTCGGCGGGGGGAGGAGACGAGCAGTACTTC.